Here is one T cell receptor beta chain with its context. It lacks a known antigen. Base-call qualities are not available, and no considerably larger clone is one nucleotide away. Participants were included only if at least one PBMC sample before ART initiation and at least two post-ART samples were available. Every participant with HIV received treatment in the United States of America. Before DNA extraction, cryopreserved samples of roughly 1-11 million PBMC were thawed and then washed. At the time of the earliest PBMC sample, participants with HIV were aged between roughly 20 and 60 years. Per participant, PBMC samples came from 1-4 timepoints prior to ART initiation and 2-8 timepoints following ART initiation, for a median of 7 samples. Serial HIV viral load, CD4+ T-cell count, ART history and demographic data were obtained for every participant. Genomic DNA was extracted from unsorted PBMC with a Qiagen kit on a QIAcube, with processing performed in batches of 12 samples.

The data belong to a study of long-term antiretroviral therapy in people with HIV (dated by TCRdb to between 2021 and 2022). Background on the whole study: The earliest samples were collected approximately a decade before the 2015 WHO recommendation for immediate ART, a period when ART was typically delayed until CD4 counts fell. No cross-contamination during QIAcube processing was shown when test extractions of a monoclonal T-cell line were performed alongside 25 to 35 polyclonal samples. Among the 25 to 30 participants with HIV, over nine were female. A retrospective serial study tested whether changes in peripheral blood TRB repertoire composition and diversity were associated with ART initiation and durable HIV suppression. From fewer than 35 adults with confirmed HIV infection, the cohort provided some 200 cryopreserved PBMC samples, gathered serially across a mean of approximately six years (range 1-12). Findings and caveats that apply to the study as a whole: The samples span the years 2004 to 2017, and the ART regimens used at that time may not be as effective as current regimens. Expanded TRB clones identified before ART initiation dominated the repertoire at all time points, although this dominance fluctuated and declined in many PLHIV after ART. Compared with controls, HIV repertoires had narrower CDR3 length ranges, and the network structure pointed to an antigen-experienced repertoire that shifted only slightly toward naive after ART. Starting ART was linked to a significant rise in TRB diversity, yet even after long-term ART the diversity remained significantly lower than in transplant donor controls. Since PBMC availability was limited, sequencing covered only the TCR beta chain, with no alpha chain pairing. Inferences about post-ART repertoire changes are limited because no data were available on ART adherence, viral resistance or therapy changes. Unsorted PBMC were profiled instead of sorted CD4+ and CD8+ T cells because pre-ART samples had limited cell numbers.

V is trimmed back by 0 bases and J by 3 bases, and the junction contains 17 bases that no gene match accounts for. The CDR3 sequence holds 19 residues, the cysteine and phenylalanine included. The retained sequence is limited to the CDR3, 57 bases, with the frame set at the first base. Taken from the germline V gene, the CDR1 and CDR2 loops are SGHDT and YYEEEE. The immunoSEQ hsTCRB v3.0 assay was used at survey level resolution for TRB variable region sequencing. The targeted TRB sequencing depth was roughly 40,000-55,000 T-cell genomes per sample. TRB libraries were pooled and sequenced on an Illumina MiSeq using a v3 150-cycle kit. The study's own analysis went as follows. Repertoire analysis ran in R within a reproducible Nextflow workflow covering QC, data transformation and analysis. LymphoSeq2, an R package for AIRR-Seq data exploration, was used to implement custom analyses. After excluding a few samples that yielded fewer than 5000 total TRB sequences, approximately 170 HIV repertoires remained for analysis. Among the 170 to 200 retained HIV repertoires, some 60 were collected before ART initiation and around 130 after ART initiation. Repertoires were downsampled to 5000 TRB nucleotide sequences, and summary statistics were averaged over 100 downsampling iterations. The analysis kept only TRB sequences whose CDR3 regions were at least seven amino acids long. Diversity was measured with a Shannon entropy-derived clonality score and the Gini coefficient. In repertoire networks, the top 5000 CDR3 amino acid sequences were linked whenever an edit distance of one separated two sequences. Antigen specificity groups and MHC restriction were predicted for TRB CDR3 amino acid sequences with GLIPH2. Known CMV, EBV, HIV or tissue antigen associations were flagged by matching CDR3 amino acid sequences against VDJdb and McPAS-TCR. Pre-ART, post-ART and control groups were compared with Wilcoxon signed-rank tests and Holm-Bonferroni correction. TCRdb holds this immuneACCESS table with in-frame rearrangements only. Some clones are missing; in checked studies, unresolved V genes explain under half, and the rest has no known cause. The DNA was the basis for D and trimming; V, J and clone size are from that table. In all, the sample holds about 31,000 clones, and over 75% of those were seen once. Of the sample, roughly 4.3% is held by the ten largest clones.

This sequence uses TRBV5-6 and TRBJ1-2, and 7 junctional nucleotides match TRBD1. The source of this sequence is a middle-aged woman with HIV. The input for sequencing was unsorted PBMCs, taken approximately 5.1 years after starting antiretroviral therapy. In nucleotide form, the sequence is TGTGCCAGCAGCTTGGAAAGTTCAATTTACAGGGGAGACGACTATGGCTACACCTTC. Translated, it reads CASSLESSIYRGDDYGYTF. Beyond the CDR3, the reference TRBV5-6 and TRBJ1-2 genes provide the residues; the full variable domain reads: DAGVTQSPTHLIKTRGQQVTLRCSPKSGHDTVSWYQQALGQGPQFIFQYYEEEERQRGNFPDRFSGHQFPNYSSELNVNALLLGDSALYLCASSLESSIYRGDDYGYTFGSGTRLTVV.